The entry below gives a single TCR beta chain sequence along with its context. This entry belongs to a study of human T cells and chemical hapten exposure. J lost 6 bases, V lost 5 bases, and 5 bases had no gene match. There are 13 residues in the CDR3. The germline gives CDR1 DFQATT, CDR2 SNEGSKA (reference sequence). MiXCR was run by TCRdb on the RACE reads, yielding one entry per CDR3 protein. The profile shows more than 75,000 distinct CDR3 sequences, 9.3% of them singletons. Noted time point: patch test 2, 6 weeks after DPC sensitization. The sample's treatment: therapeutic diphenylcyclopropenone sensitization with weekly scalp DPC.

The receptor's source is a middle-aged woman with alopecia areata. Some clones in this sample may be carry-over from other donors' samples. The rearrangement uses TRBV20-1 and TRBJ2-3, with 10 bases lining up with TRBD1. Source: whole blood, taken in connection with sensitization to the hapten diphenylcyclopropenone (DPC). CDR3 sequence: CSADRGRADTQYF. The CDR3 DNA follows: TGCAGTGCTGACAGGGGGCGCGCGGATACGCAGTATTTT.